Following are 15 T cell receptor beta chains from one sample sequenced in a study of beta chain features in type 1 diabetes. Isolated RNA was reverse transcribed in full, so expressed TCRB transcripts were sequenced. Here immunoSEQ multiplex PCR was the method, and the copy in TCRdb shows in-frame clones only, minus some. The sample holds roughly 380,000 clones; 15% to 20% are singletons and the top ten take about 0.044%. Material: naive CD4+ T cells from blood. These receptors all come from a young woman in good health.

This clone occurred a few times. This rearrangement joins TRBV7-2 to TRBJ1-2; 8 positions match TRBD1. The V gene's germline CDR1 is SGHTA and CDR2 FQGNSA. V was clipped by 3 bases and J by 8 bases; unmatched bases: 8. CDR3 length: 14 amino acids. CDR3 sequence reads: CASSFPGGAGGYTF. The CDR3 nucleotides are TGTGCCAGCAGCTTTCCAGGGGGCGCGGGCGGCTACACCTTC. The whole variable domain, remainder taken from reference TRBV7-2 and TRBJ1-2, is GAGVSQSPSNKVTEKGKDVELRCDPISGHTALYWYRQSLGQGLEFLIYFQGNSAPDKSGLPSDRFSAERTGGSVSTLTIQRTQQEDSAVYLCASSFPGGAGGYTFGSGTRLTVV.

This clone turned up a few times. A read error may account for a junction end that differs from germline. CDR3 amino acids: CASSPGTSVEDRSF. The CDR3 nucleotides are TGCGCCAGCAGCCCCGGGACTAGCGTGGAGGATCGGTCCTTC. The chain carries TRBV5-1 and TRBJ2-7, with 10 bases identical to TRBD2. Germline-derived CDR1 and CDR2 are SGHRS and YFSETQ. This CDR3 spans 14 amino acids. Full variable domain (missing parts from reference TRBV5-1 and TRBJ2-7): KAGVTQTPRYLIKTRGQQVTLSCSPISGHRSVSWYQQTPGQGLQFLFEYFSETQRNKGNFPGRFSGRQFSNSRSEMNVSTLELGDSALYLCASSPGTSVEDRSFGPGTRLTVT.

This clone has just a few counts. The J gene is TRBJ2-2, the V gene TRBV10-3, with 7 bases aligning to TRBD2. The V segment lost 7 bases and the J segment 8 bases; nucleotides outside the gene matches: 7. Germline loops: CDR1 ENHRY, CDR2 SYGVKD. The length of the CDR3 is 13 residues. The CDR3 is CAIKEREVGELFF. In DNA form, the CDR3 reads TGTGCCATCAAGGAGCGGGAAGTTGGGGAGCTGTTTTTT.

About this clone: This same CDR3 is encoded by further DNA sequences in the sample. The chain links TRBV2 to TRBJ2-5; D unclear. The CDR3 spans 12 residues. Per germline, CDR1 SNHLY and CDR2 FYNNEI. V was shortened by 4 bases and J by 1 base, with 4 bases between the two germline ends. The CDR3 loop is CASSGSQETQYF. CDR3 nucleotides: TGTGCCAGCAGTGGGAGCCAAGAGACCCAGTACTTC.

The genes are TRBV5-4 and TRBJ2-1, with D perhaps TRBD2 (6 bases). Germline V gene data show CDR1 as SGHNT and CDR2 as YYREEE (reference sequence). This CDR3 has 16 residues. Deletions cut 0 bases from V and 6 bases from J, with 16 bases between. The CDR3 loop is CASSLEQTRGPNEQFF. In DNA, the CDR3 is TGTGCCAGCAGCTTGGAACAGACTAGAGGTCCCAATGAGCAGTTCTTC.

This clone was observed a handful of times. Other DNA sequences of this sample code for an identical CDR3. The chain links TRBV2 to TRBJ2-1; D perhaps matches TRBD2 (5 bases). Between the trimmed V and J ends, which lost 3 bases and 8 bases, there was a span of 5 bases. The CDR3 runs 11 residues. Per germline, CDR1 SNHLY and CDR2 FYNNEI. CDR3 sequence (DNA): TGTGCCAGCAGTGAGAGGGATGAGCAGTTCTTC. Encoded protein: CASSERDEQFF.

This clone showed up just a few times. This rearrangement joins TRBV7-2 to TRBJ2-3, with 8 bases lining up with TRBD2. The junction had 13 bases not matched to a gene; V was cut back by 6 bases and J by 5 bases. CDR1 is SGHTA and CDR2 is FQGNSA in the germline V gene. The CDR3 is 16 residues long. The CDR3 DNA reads TGTGCCAGCAGGTTCGTCTCGGGGGGGCCAGGAGATACGCAGTATTTT. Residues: CASRFVSGGPGDTQYF.

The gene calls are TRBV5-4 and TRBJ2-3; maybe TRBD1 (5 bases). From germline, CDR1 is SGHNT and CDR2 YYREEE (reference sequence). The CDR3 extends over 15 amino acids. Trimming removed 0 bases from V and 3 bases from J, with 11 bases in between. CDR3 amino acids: CASSLGGRATDTQYF. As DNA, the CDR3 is TGTGCCAGCAGCTTGGGAGGCAGGGCTACAGATACGCAGTATTTT.

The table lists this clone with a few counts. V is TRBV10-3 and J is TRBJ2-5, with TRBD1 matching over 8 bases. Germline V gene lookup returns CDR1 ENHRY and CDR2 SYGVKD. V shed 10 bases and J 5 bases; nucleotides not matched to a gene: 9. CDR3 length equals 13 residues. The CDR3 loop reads CASSTGVEETQYF. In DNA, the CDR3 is TGTGCCAGTTCGACAGGGGTGGAGGAGACCCAGTACTTC.

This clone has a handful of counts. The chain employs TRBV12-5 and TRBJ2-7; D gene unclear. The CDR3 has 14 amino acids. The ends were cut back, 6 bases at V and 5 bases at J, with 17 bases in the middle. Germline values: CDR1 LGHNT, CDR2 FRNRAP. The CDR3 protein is CASGSLGQLNEQYF. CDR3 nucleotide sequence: TGTGCTAGTGGCTCCCTTGGGCAGCTTAACGAGCAGTACTTC. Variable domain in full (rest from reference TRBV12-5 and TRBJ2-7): DARVTQTPRHKVTEMGQEVTMRCQPILGHNTVFWYRQTMMQGLELLAYFRNRAPLDDSGMPKDRFSAEMPDATLATLKIQPSEPRDSAVYFCASGSLGQLNEQYFGPGTRLTVT.

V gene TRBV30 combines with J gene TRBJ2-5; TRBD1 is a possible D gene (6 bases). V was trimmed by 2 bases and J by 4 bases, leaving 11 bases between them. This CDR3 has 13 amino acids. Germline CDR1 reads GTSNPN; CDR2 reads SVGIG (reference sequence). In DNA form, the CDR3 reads TGTGCCTGGAGTCTGACAGGACCAGAGACCCAGTACTTC. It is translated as CAWSLTGPETQYF.

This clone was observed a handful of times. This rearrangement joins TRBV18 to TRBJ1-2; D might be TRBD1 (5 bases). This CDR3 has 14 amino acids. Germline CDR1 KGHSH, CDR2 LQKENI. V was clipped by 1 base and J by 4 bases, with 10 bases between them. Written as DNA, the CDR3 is TGTGCCAGCTCACCACGAGAACAGGTCTATGGCTACACCTTC. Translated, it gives CASSPREQVYGYTF.

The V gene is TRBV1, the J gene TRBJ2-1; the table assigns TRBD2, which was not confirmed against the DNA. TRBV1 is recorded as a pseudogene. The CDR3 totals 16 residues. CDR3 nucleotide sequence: TGCACCAGCAGCCAAGGAGCGGCGAGCTCCTACAATGAGCAGTTCTTC. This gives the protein CTSSQGAASSYNEQFF.

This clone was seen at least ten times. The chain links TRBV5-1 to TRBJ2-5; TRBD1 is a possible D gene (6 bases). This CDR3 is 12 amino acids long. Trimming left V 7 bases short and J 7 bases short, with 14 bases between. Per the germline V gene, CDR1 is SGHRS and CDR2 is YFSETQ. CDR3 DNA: TGCGCCAGCGGGGACCGCAGGGGGACCCAGTACTTC. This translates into CASGDRRGTQYF.

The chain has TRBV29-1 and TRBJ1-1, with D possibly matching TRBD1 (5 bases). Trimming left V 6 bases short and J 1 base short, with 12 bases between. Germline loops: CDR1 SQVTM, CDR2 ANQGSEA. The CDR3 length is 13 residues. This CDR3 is CSVERTRNTEAFF. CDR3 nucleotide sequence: TGCAGCGTGGAAAGGACAAGGAACACTGAAGCTTTCTTT. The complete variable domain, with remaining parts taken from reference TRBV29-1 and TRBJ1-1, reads SAVISQKPSRDICQRGTSLTIQCQVDSQVTMMFWYRQQPGQSLTLIATANQGSEATYESGFVIDKFPISRPNLTFSTLTVSNMSPEDSSIYLCSVERTRNTEAFFGQGTRLTVV.